The clone carrying this TCR beta chain came up many times. The V gene's germline CDR1 is MNHEY and CDR2 SVGAGI. This CDR3 spans 16 amino acids. The V and J ends lost 6 bases and 2 bases, in that order; junction bases with no gene match: 12. This record comes from a study of T cells of healthy individuals. TCRdb reprocessed the 5' RACE reads with MiXCR, giving one entry per CDR3 protein. Of over 40,000 distinct CDR3 sequences in the sample, roughly 4.3% are singletons; the top ten hold 9% to 10%. This receptor was taken from a human donor in good health. The chain combines TRBV6-5 with TRBJ1-2; 7 bases align to TRBD1. CDR3 amino acids: CASRDLGVQGNYGYTF. The CDR3 nucleotides read TGTGCCAGCAGGGACCTAGGGGTACAGGGGAACTATGGCTACACCTTC.